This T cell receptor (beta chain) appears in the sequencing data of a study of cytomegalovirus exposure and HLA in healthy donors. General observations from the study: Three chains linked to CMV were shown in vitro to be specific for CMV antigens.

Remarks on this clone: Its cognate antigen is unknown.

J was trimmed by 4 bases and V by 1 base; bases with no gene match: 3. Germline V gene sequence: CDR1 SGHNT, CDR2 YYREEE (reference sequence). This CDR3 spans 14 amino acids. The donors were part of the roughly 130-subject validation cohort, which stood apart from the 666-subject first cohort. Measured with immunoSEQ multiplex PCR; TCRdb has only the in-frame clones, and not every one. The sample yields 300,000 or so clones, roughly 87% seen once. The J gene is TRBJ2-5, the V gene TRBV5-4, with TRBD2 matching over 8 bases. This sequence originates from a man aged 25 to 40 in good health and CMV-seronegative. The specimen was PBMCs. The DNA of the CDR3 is TGTGCCAGCAGCTTGCCCGGGGGGGCAGAGACCCAGTACTTC. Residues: CASSLPGGAETQYF.